This entry features one T cell receptor beta chain sequence. Its antigen is still unknown. It was the approximately 120-subject validation cohort, separate from the approximately 620-subject first cohort, to which the donors belonged. Assay used: immunoSEQ multiplex PCR; TCRdb lists only in-frame clones, some missing. The table records nearly 110,000 clones, about 87% of them present only once. Germline V CDR1 and CDR2: MDHEN, SYDVKM. V dropped 8 bases and J dropped 5 bases, with 16 bases sitting between them. The CDR3 runs to 13 residues. The entry originates in a study of cytomegalovirus exposure and HLA in healthy donors. Findings and limits, study-wide: Specificity of a few CMV-associated chains for CMV antigens was verified in vitro. As was reported, the classifier diagnosed cytomegalovirus status with high specificity and sensitivity. In the 120 validation repertoires, a later analysis found that first-cohort TCR clusters tended to co-occur.

This sequence originates from a woman aged 18-29 years in good health and CMV-seropositive. Sequenced: PBMCs. The gene calls are TRBV28 and TRBJ2-7, with a weak D call TRBD1 (5 bases). The CDR3 DNA reads as TGTGCCAGCGGCTCTCGTCTCAGGGACGAGCAGTACTTC. Protein product: CASGSRLRDEQYF.